Sequencing of this TCR beta chain was carried out in a study of T cell repertoires in cytomegalovirus infection. About the research overall: It can be stated that public TCR beta signatures indicated CMV infection as well as a matching HLA type.

TCRdb redid the calling of the reads with MiXCR, one entry per CDR3 protein. The data hold tens of thousands of distinct CDR3 sequences, with under 30% observed a single time. Study results and limitations: HLA-C-restricted CMV clonotypes gave the most frequent clonotype in two of eight donors.

A note on this clonotype: What it recognizes is unknown.

CDR1 SGHKS and CDR2 YYEKEE come from the germline V gene (reference sequence). Trimming took 4 bases from V and 0 from J; bases not matched to a gene: 13. CDR3 size: 18 residues. The TCR was taken from a human donor in good health (CMV status not recorded). Some clones in this sample may be carry-over from other donors' samples. The V and J genes are TRBV5-5 and TRBJ1-1; 9 positions agree with TRBD1. Source: CD8+ T cells from cultured PBMCs, taken from culture after CMV antigen stimulation. In DNA, the CDR3 is TGTGCCAGCAGCCCGGATCCCGGGACAGGGACCATGAACACTGAAGCTTTCTTT. Protein: CASSPDPGTGTMNTEAFF.